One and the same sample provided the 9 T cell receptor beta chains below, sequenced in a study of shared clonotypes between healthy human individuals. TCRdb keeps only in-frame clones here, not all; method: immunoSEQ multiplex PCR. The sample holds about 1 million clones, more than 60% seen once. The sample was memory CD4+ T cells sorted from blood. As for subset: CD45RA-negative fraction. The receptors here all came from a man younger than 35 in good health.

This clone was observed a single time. CDR3 in amino acids: CASSENVNSGGNTEAFF. Written as DNA, the CDR3 is TGTGCCAGCAGTGAAAATGTTAACTCAGGGGGAAACACTGAAGCTTTCTTT. This chain uses TRBV6-1 with TRBJ1-1; 7 bases fit TRBD1. The germline V gene has CDR1 MNHNS and CDR2 SASEGT. The V segment lost 2 bases and the J segment 2 bases; nucleotides outside the gene matches: 11. The CDR3 is 17 residues long.

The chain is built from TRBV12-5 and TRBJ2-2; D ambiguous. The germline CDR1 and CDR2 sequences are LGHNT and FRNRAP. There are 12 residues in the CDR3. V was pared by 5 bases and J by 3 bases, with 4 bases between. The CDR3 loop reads CASGVDTGELFF. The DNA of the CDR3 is TGTGCTAGTGGTGTGGACACCGGGGAGCTGTTTTTT.

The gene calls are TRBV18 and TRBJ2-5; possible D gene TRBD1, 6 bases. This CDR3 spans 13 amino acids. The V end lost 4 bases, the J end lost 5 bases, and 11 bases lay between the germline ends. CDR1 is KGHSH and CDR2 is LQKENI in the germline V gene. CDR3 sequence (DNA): TGTGCCAGCTCACTGGGACAACGGGAGACCCAGTACTTC. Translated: CASSLGQRETQYF.

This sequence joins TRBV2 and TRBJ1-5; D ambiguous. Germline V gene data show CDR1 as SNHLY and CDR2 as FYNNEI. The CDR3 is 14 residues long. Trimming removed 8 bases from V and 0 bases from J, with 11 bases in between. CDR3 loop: CASCMTNSNQPQHF. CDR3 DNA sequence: TGTGCCAGCTGTATGACTAATAGCAATCAGCCCCAGCATTTT.

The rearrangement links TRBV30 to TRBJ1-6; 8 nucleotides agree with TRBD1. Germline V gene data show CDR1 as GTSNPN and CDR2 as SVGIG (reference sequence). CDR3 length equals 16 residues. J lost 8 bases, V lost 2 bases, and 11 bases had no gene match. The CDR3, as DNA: TGTGCCTGGAGTACCGCCTCAGGGGGCAGTTATTCACCCCTCCACTTT. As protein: CAWSTASGGSYSPLHF.

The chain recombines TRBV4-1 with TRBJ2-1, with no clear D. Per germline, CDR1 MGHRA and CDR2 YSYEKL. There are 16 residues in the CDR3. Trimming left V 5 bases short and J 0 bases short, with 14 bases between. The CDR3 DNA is TGCGCCAGCAGCACCTTACAGCTTCCCTCCTACAATGAGCAGTTCTTC. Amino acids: CASSTLQLPSYNEQFF.

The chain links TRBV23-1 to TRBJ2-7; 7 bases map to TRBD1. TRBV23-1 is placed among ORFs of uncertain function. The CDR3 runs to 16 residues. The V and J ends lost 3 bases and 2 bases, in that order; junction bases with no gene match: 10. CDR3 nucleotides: TGCGCCAGCAGTCACCCGGGACAGTGCATGCCCTACGAGCAGTACTTC. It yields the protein CASSHPGQCMPYEQYF.

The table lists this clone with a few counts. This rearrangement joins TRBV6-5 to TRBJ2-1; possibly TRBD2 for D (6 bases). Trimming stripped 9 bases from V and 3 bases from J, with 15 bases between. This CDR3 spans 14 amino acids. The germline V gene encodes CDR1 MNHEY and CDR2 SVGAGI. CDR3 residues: CASQTSTNYNEQFF. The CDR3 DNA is TGTGCCAGTCAAACTAGCACAAACTACAATGAGCAGTTCTTC.

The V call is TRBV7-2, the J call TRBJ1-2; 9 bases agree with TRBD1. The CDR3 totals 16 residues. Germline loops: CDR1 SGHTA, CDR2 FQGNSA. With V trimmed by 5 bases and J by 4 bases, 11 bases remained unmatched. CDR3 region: CASSPDGTGLSYGYTF. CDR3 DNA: TGTGCCAGCAGCCCTGACGGGACAGGGCTTTCCTATGGCTACACCTTC.